This T cell receptor beta chain was observed in a study of T cell changes during pregnancy in multiple sclerosis. Measured with immunoSEQ multiplex PCR; TCRdb has only the in-frame clones, and not every one. The table lists tens of thousands of clones, 80% to 95% of them singletons, with 0.8% to 1% in the top ten. Source: peripheral blood, taken in the first trimester of pregnancy. The sequence came from a female donor with multiple sclerosis, enrolled in a pregnancy study.

CDR3 sequence reads: CASSPGIYSNQPQHF. CDR3 DNA sequence: TGTGCCAGCAGTCCAGGGATTTATAGCAATCAGCCCCAGCATTTT. This sequence joins TRBV6-6 and TRBJ1-5; perhaps TRBD1 as D (5 bases). The length of the CDR3 is 15 residues. Germline values: CDR1 MNHNY, CDR2 SVGAGI (reference sequence). The V end lost 5 bases, the J end lost 0 bases, and 11 bases lay between the germline ends.